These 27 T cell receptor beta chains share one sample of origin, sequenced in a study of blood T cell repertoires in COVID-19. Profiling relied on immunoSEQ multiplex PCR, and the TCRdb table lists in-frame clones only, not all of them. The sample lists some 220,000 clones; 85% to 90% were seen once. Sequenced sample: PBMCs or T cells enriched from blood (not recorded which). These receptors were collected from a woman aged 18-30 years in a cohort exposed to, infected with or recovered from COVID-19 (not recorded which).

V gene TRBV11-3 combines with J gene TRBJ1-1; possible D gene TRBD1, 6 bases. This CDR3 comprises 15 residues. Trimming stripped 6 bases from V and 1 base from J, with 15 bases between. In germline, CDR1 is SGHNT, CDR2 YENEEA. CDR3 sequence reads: CASSRGGGGNTEAFF. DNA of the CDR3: TGTGCCAGCAGTCGAGGGGGGGGCGGGAACACTGAAGCTTTCTTT.

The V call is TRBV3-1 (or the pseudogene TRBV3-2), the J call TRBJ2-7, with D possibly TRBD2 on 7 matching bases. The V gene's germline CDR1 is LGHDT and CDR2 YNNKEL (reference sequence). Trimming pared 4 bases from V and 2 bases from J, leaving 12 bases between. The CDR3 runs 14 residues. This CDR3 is CASSRGGGAYEQYF. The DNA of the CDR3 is TGTGCCAGCAGCCGGGGCGGGGGCGCCTACGAGCAGTACTTC.

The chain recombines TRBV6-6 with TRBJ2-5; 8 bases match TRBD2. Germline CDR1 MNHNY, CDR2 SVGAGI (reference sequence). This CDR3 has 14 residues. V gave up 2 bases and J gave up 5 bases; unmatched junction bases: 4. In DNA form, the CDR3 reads TGTGCCAGCAGTTACGAGGCTAGCGGGGAGACCCAGTACTTC. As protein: CASSYEASGETQYF.

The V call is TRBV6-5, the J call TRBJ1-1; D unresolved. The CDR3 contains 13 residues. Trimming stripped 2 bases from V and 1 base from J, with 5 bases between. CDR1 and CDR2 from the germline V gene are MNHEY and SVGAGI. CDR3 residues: CASSYQENTEAFF. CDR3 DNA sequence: TGTGCCAGCAGTTACCAGGAGAACACTGAAGCTTTCTTT.

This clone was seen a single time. CDR3 protein: CASSYSPDRGEKLFF. DNA of the CDR3: TGTGCCAGCAGTTACTCGCCCGACAGGGGTGAAAAACTGTTTTTT. V usage is TRBV6-5 and J usage is TRBJ1-4; 8 nucleotides agree with TRBD1. The CDR3 contains 15 residues. Germline loops: CDR1 MNHEY, CDR2 SVGAGI. V was clipped by 0 bases and J by 7 bases; unmatched bases: 4.

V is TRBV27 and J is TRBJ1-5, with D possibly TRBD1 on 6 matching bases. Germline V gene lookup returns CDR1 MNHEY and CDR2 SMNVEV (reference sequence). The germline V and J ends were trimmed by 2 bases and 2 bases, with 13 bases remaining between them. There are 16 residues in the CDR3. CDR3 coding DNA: TGTGCCAGCAGTTTAAGGCCCCCAGGGGGCAATCAGCCCCAGCATTTT. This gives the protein CASSLRPPGGNQPQHF.

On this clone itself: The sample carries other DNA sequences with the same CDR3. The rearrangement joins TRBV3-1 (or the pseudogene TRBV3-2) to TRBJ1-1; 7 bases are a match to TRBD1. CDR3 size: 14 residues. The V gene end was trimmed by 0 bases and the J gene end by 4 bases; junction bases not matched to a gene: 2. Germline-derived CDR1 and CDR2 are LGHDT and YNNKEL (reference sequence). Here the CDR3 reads CASSQEPGGTEAFF. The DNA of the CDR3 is TGTGCCAGCAGCCAAGAACCAGGGGGCACTGAAGCTTTCTTT.

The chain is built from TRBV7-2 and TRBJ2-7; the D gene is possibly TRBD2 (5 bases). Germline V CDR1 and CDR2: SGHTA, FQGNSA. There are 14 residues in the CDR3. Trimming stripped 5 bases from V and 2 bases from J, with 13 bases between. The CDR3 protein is CASSLTSEAYEQYF. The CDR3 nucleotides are TGTGCCAGCAGCCTAACTAGTGAAGCCTACGAGCAGTACTTC.

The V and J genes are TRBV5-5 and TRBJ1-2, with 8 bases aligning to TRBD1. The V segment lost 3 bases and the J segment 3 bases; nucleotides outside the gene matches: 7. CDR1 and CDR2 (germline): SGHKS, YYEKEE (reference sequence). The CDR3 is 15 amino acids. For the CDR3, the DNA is TGTGCCAGCAGCTGGCAGGGGGCGCAAGACTATGGCTACACCTTC. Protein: CASSWQGAQDYGYTF.

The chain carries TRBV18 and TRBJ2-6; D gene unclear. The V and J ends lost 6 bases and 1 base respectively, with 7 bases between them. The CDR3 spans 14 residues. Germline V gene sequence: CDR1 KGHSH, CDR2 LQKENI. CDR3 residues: CASSRGSGANVLTF. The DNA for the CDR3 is TGTGCCAGCTCCCGAGGTTCTGGGGCCAACGTCCTGACTTTC.

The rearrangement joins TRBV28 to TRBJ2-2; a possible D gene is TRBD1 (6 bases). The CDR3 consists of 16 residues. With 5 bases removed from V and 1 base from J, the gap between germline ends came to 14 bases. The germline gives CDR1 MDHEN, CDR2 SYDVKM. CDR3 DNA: TGTGCCAGCAGTACCCCGGACAGCATGAACACCGGGGAGCTGTTTTTT. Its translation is CASSTPDSMNTGELFF.

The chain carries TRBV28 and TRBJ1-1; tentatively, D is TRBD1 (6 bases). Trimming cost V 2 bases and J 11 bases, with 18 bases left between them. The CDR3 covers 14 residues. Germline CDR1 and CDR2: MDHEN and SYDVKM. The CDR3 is CASSLPLQGGGAFF. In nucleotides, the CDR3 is TGTGCCAGCAGTTTACCCCTTCAGGGAGGGGGGGCTTTCTTT.

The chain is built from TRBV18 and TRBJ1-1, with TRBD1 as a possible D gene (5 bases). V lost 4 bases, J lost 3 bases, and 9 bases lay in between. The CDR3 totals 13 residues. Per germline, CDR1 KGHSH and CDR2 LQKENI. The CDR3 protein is CASSRVRDTEAFF. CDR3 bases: TGTGCCAGCTCACGCGTCAGGGACACTGAAGCTTTCTTT.

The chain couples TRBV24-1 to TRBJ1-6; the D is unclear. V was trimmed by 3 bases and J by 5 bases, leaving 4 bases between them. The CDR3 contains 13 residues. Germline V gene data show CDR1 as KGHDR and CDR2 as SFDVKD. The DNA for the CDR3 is TGTGCCACCAGTGATGCAGATAATTCACCCCTCCACTTT. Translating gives CATSDADNSPLHF.

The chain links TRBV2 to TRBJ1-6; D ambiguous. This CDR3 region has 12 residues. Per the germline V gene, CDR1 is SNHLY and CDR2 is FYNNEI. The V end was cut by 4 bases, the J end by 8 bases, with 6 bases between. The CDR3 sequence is CASSGADSPLHF. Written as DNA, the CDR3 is TGTGCCAGCAGTGGAGCCGATTCACCCCTCCACTTT.

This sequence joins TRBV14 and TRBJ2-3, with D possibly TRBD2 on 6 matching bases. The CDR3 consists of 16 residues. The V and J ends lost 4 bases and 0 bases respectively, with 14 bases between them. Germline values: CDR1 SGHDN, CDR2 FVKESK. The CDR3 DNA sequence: TGTGCCAGCAGCCTATTTTTCGCGGGGAGCACAGATACGCAGTATTTT. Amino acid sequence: CASSLFFAGSTDTQYF.

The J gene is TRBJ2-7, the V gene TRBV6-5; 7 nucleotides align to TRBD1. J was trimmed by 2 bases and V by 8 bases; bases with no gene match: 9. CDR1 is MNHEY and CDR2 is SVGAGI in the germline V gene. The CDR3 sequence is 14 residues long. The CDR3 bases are TGTGCCAGCGGCCCGGGACAGCAACCCTACGAGCAGTACTTC. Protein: CASGPGQQPYEQYF.

The CDR3 protein is CAIRLDRGENSPLHF. DNA for the CDR3: TGTGCCATCAGGCTGGACAGGGGCGAAAATTCACCCCTCCACTTT. This chain links TRBV10-3 with TRBJ1-6, with 9 bases matching TRBD1. The germline V gene has CDR1 ENHRY and CDR2 SYGVKD. V lost 6 bases, J lost 7 bases, and 7 bases stayed unmatched. CDR3 size: 15 residues.

The CDR3 sequence: CASTLNRESPEAFF. The CDR3 DNA reads as TGTGCCAGCACCCTGAACAGGGAGAGTCCTGAAGCTTTCTTT. V usage is TRBV7-6 and J usage is TRBJ1-1; possibly TRBD1 for D (6 bases). The germline CDR1 and CDR2 sequences are SGHVS and FNYEAQ. V lost 7 bases and J lost 6, with 18 bases in between. The CDR3 loop spans 14 amino acids.

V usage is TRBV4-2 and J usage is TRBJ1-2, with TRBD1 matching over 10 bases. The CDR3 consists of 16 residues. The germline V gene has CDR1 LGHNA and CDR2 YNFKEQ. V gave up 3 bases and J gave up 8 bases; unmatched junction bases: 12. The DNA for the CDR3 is TGTGCCAGCAGCCACTCCGGGACAGGGGCCCAGGGCGGCTACACCTTC. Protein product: CASSHSGTGAQGGYTF.

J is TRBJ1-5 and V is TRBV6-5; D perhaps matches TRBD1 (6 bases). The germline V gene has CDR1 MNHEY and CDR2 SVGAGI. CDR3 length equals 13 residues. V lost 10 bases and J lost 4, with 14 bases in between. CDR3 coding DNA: TGTGCCACATTAGGCACAGGGAATCAGCCCCAGCATTTT. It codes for CATLGTGNQPQHF.

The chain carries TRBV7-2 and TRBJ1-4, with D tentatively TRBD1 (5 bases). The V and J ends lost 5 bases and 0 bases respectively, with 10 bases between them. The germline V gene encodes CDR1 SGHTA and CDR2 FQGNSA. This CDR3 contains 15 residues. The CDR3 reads CASSQQATTNEKLFF. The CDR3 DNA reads TGTGCCAGCAGCCAACAGGCTACAACTAATGAAAAACTGTTTTTT.

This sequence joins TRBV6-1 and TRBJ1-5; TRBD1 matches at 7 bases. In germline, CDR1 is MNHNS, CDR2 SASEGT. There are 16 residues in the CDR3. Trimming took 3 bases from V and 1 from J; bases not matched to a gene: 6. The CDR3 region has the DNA TGTGCCAGCAGTGACCGGGACAGAGCAAGCAATCAGCCCCAGCATTTT. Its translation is CASSDRDRASNQPQHF.

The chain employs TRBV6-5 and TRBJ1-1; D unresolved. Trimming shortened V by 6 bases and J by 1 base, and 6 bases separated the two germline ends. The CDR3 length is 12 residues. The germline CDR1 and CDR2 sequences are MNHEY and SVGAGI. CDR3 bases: TGTGCCAGCAGCAGGCAGAACACTGAAGCTTTCTTT. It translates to CASSRQNTEAFF.

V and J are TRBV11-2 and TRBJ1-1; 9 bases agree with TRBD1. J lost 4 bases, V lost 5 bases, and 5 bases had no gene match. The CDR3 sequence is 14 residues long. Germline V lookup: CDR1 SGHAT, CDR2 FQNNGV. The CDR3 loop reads CASSSDRGSTEAFF. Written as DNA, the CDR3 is TGTGCCAGCAGCAGCGACAGGGGGTCCACTGAAGCTTTCTTT.

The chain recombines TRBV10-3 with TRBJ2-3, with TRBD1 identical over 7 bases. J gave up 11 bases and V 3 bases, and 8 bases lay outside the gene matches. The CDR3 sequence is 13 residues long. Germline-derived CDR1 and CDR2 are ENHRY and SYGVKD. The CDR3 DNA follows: TGTGCCATCAGTGAAGTGGGGGACAGCCAGCAGTATTTT. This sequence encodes CAISEVGDSQQYF.

The CDR3 reads CASSIGREDTEAFF. CDR3 coding DNA: TGTGCCAGTAGTATAGGAAGAGAGGACACTGAAGCTTTCTTT. This chain joins TRBV19 and TRBJ1-1; D unclear. V lost 1 base and J 3 bases, leaving 9 bases between the germline ends. Germline CDR1 is LNHDA and CDR2 is SQIVND (reference sequence). The CDR3 totals 14 residues. Full variable domain (remainder filled in from reference TRBV19 and TRBJ1-1): DGGITQSPKYLFRKEGQNVTLSCEQNLNHDAMYWYRQDPGQGLRLIYYSQIVNDFQKGDIAEGYSVSREKKESFPLTVTSAQKNPTAFYLCASSIGREDTEAFFGQGTRLTVV.